These 5 T cell receptor beta chains share one sample of origin, sequenced in a study of shared clonotypes between healthy human individuals (dated by TCRdb to about 2020). The library came from the immunoSEQ multiplex PCR assay. The immuneACCESS repertoire file appears here via TCRdb, limited to in-frame rearrangements. These files lack a portion of the clones; in checked studies, under half of the deficit traces to unresolved V genes, and the cause of the others is not known. Across this sample there are 450,000 to 500,000 clones, with around 79% seen only once. Together, the top ten hold about 12% of the sample. The sequenced material came from PBMCs. The receptor source for this set is a woman aged 40 to 50 in good health. Some clones in this sample may be carry-over from other donors' samples.

The chain has TRBV30 and TRBJ2-1, with 8 bases aligning to TRBD2. CDR1 GTSNPN and CDR2 SVGIG come from the germline V gene (reference sequence). Trimming took 4 bases from V and 4 from J; bases not matched to a gene: 12. This CDR3 spans 16 amino acids. The CDR3, as DNA: TGTGCCTGGATTTCTAATCTAGCGGGTGTTTACAATGAGCAGTTCTTC. It encodes CAWISNLAGVYNEQFF.

This clone was detected only a few times. The V and J genes are TRBV10-3 and TRBJ2-5; TRBD1 matches at 8 bases. The CDR3 covers 14 residues. J gave up 11 bases and V 3 bases, and 11 bases lay outside the gene matches. The germline gives CDR1 ENHRY, CDR2 SYGVKD. DNA for the CDR3: TGTGCCATCAGTGAACTACAGGGGGTATGGGAGCAGTACTTC. Protein sequence: CAISELQGVWEQYF.

This clone was found many times. The chain is built from TRBV2 and TRBJ1-1; D is unresolved. The V gene's germline CDR1 is SNHLY and CDR2 FYNNEI. V lost 2 bases to trimming and J lost 1 base, with 11 bases between them. The CDR3 sequence is 15 residues long. The CDR3 here is CASSESIRGNTEAFF. The CDR3 DNA is TGTGCCAGCAGTGAAAGCATTCGGGGGAACACTGAAGCTTTCTTT.

This chain uses TRBV5-8 with TRBJ2-3; D is ambiguous. V shed 1 base and J shed 1 base, with 7 bases lying between them. Germline CDR1 and CDR2: SGHTS and YDEGEE. The CDR3 is 14 amino acids. CDR3 coding DNA: TGTGCCAGCAGCTTGTTAGGAGGCACAGATACGCAGTATTTT. It yields the protein CASSLLGGTDTQYF. Full variable domain (remainder filled in from reference TRBV5-8 and TRBJ2-3): EAGVTQSPTHLIKTRGQQATLRCSPISGHTSVYWYQQALGLGLQFLLWYDEGEERNRGNFPPRFSGRQFPNYSSELNVNALELEDSALYLCASSLLGGTDTQYFGPGTRLTVL.

The rearrangement uses TRBV20-1 and TRBJ2-7; 7 bases align to TRBD2. CDR1 DFQATT and CDR2 SNEGSKA come from the germline V gene (reference sequence). The CDR3 extends over 10 amino acids. After removal of 6 bases from V and 6 bases from J, the junction contained 2 bases not matched to a gene. CDR3 in amino acids: CSAGLVEQYF. For the CDR3, the DNA is TGCAGTGCCGGACTAGTCGAGCAGTACTTC.